The rows below give T cell receptor beta chains drawn from one sample of a study of shared clonotypes between healthy human individuals. Sequenced by immunoSEQ multiplex PCR; TCRdb stores in-frame clones only, minus some. The sample yields approximately 940,000 clones, more than 75% seen once. Sequencing used memory CD4+ T cells sorted from blood. Every receptor here comes from a man between 18 and 29 years old in good health. CDR3s include the opening cysteine and the closing phenylalanine or tryptophan. The D gene is left open where the match is weak. Rows may omit the clone size; those that give it use once, few, many or a size class.

few | TRBD1 | TRBJ1-2 | TRBV6-4 | TGTGCCAGCAGGCAGGGACAGGACGTCGGAGGCTACACCTTC | CASRQGQDVGGYTF
few | TRBD1 | TRBJ1-5 | TRBV28 | TGTGCCAGCAGTCCCCGACCCCCCAGGGGGCATCAGCCCCAGCATTTT | CASSPRPPRGHQPQHF
NA | TRBD2 | TRBJ2-7 | TRBV5-8 | TGTGCCAGCAGCTTGAAAGCGGGGGGGACCTACGAGCAGTACTTC | CASSLKAGGTYEQYF
NA | TRBD1 | TRBJ2-7 | TRBV5-1 | TGCGCCAGCAGCTCGGGACAGGGCAGCGAGCAGTACTTC | CASSSGQGSEQYF
NA | NA | TRBJ2-3 | TRBV6-5 | TGTGCCAGCAGTTACTCCTCCCCCACAGATACGCAGTATTTT | CASSYSSPTDTQYF
NA | NA | TRBJ2-3 | TRBV18 | TGTGCCAGCTCACCTTCTGCGTTAAGCACAGATACGCAGTATTTT | CASSPSALSTDTQYF
NA | NA | TRBJ2-2 | TRBV6-1 | TGTGCCAGCACGGGATACACCGGGGAGCTGTTTTTT | CASTGYTGELFF
NA | NA | TRBJ2-7 | TRBV5-1 | TGCGCCAGCAGTTCGGCGGGCTACGAGCAGTACTTC | CASSSAGYEQYF
NA | TRBD2 | TRBJ2-1 | TRBV6-1 | TGTGCCAGCAGTGAAGCCTTGAGCGGGGGATGGGTTGAGCAGTTCTTC | CASSEALSGGWVEQFF
NA | TRBD1 | TRBJ2-5 | TRBV19 | TGTGCCAGTAGTGCGGGACAGGGGGTAGAGACCCAGTACTTC | CASSAGQGVETQYF
NA | NA | TRBJ2-3 | TRBV7-2 | TGTGCCAGCAGCCCGATCGCAGATACGCAGTATTTT | CASSPIADTQYF
NA | TRBD2 | TRBJ2-1 | TRBV7-2 | TGTGCCAGCAGCTCGACTAGCGGGTACAATGAGCAGTTCTTC | CASSSTSGYNEQFF
NA | NA | TRBJ1-6 | TRBV4-1 | TGCGCCAGCAGCCAAGATTCTAGTTCGGGGGGGTATAATTCACCCCTCCACTTT | CASSQDSSSGGYNSPLHF
NA | TRBD2 | TRBJ2-1 | TRBV27 | TGTGCCAGCAGTGTACCCGGGACTAGCGCCCATGAGCAGTTCTTC | CASSVPGTSAHEQFF